These 11 T cell receptor beta chains originate from one sample sequenced in a study of T cell responses to AZD1222 COVID-19 vaccine. Sequenced by immunoSEQ multiplex PCR; TCRdb stores in-frame clones only, minus some. This repertoire shows 150,000 to 200,000 clones, approximately 92% found once; its top ten account for 8.5% to 12%. The sample here was peripheral blood, taken on day 0 of AZD1222 vaccination. The receptor set was obtained from an adult in good health.

The rearrangement uses TRBV2 and TRBJ2-1, with 8 bases fitting TRBD2. From germline, CDR1 is SNHLY and CDR2 FYNNEI. Trimming took 7 bases from V and 5 from J; bases not matched to a gene: 10. The CDR3 has 15 residues. CDR3 nucleotides: TGTGCCAGCAAAACGGGGCGGGAGGACCACAATGAGCAGTTCTTC. Its protein product is CASKTGREDHNEQFF.

V usage is TRBV10-3 and J usage is TRBJ1-1; D is undetermined. V lost 6 bases and J 0 bases, leaving 8 bases between the germline ends. Germline lookup yields CDR1 ENHRY and CDR2 SYGVKD. The CDR3 contains 13 residues. The CDR3 nucleotides read TGTGCCATCAGGACCAGTATGAACACTGAAGCTTTCTTT. It yields the protein CAIRTSMNTEAFF.

The chain uses TRBV7-6 and TRBJ2-1; TRBD2 agrees at 12 bases. Unmatched junction bases numbered 9, after V lost 5 bases and J lost 7 bases. Looked up from germline, CDR1 is SGHVS and CDR2 is FNYEAQ. The CDR3 is 16 residues long. CDR3 loop: CASSNGLAGGRNEQFF. For the CDR3, the DNA is TGTGCCAGCAGCAATGGGCTAGCGGGGGGGCGGAATGAGCAGTTCTTC.

The chain employs TRBV28 and TRBJ1-2, with D uncertain. The CDR3 totals 13 residues. Between the trimmed V and J ends, which lost 8 bases and 1 base, there was a span of 11 bases. Germline lookup yields CDR1 MDHEN and CDR2 SYDVKM. CDR3 sequence: CASGSEINYGYTF. The CDR3 region has the DNA TGTGCCAGCGGGAGTGAAATTAACTATGGCTACACCTTC.

This rearrangement joins TRBV5-6 to TRBJ2-7, with a weak D call TRBD2 (6 bases). CDR1 and CDR2 (germline): SGHDT, YYEEEE. Between the trimmed V and J ends, which lost 4 bases and 0 bases, there was a span of 8 bases. This CDR3 has 13 residues. The CDR3 here is CASSTGLSYEQYF. The CDR3 bases are TGTGCCAGCAGCACGGGACTCTCCTACGAGCAGTACTTC.

This chain connects TRBV5-4 to TRBJ1-2; possibly TRBD1 for D (6 bases). The CDR3 extends over 11 amino acids. From germline, CDR1 is SGHNT and CDR2 YYREEE (reference sequence). Trimming removed 10 bases at V and 7 bases at J, with 14 bases between. For the CDR3, the DNA is TGTGCCGGCCACAGGGATTTTGGCTACACCTTC. Amino acid sequence: CAGHRDFGYTF.

This chain joins TRBV9 and TRBJ1-3; D call uncertain. V was shortened by 2 bases and J by 0 bases, with 9 bases between the two germline ends. The CDR3 length is 15 residues. The V gene's germline CDR1 is SGDLS and CDR2 YYNGEE. In DNA, the CDR3 is TGTGCCAGCAGCGTGAACCAACTCTCTGGAAACACCATATATTTT. Translating it yields CASSVNQLSGNTIYF.

The chain recombines TRBV6-2 or TRBV6-3 with TRBJ2-7; D may be TRBD1 or TRBD2 (5 bases each). Trimming cost V 4 bases and J 3 bases, with 10 bases left between them. The CDR3 runs 13 residues. Looked up from germline, CDR1 is MNHEY and CDR2 is SVGEGT. The CDR3 loop reads CASSWDRNYEQYV. For the CDR3, the DNA is TGTGCCAGCAGTTGGGACCGAAACTACGAGCAGTACGTC.

This clone was recorded once. V and J are TRBV12-3 or TRBV12-4 and TRBJ2-2, with D unclear. The germline V and J ends were trimmed by 4 bases and 1 base, with 4 bases remaining between them. CDR3 length equals 13 residues. CDR3 in amino acids: CASSWVNTGELFF. CDR3 bases: TGTGCCAGCAGTTGGGTGAACACCGGGGAGCTGTTTTTT.

This chain connects TRBV29-1 to TRBJ1-5, with 10 bases that match TRBD1. Germline values: CDR1 SQVTM, CDR2 ANQGSEA. This CDR3 is built from 15 residues. V was pared by 7 bases and J by 5 bases, with 11 bases of the junction left unmatched. In nucleotides, the CDR3 is TGCAGCGCTCGGTGGGGACAGGGGACCCATCAGCCCCAGCATTTT. It encodes CSARWGQGTHQPQHF.

This rearrangement joins TRBV7-9 to TRBJ1-4, with D possibly being TRBD1 (5 bases). Trimming took 4 bases from V and 4 from J, leaving 13 bases between them. Germline assignment: CDR1 SEHNR and CDR2 FQNEAQ (reference sequence). The CDR3 runs 15 residues. CDR3 sequence: CASSSGDRDNEKLFF. The CDR3 nucleotides are TGTGCCAGCAGCTCGGGGGACCGGGATAATGAAAAACTGTTTTTT.